This TCR beta chain originates from a study of monozygotic twins with inflammatory bowel disease. No DNA is given; TCRdb re-called the 5' RACE reads and lists each CDR3 protein once. Recorded for this sample: 200,000 to 250,000 distinct CDR3 sequences. The CDR3 covers 13 residues. CDR1 and CDR2 from the germline V gene are ENHRY and SYGVKD. The chain combines TRBV10-3 with TRBJ2-3. Material: blood. This clonotype originated in a human donor with ulcerative colitis or Crohn's disease, or a healthy co-twin of an affected twin (not recorded which). The CDR3 sequence: CAIRVGGTDTQYF.